This T cell receptor beta chain was captured in a study of human T cells and chemical hapten exposure (dated by TCRdb to the early 2020s). A note on the overall study: For sensitization, 2% DPC in acetone was applied to a roughly 2 cm by roughly 2 cm area of upper inner arm skin. Patch testing was done on the upper back using Finn chambers containing 0.01% DPC, and results were scored after 6 days according to International Contact Dermatitis Research Group standards. Some 29 alopecia patients gave blood for TCR sequencing at one to four time points (pre-sensitization, 2, 6 and 24 weeks). The libraries were sequenced as a pool, and the TCR yield per sample differed mostly because of small variations in library volumes within the pool. This study followed changes in the peripheral blood TCR repertoire in vivo during primary and secondary sensitization of alopecia patients to the hapten diphenylcyclopropenone (DPC). The mostly female patient cohort included alopecia areata with under or over 50% scalp involvement, alopecia totalis and alopecia universalis. Weekly therapeutic DPC doses were additionally applied to the scalp of patients throughout the approximately 25-week study period. Blood samples were taken from patients before sensitization (week 0) and at 2, 6 and about 24 weeks after DPC sensitization.

The intended sense of this specimen's time point label: patch test 1, 2 weeks after DPC sensitization. The treatment or condition label, as the study defines it: therapeutic diphenylcyclopropenone sensitization with weekly scalp DPC. Blood at each patch-test visit was drawn before the patch test was applied. To be eligible, patients had to be aged 18 to 70, diagnosed with alopecia and judged suitable for DPC therapy, while pregnant patients were excluded. Total RNA was extracted from unfractionated whole blood that had been collected in Tempus Blood RNA tubes. Library creation used RACE. The instrument was a NextSeq 500. During library preparation, unique molecular identifiers were attached to individual cDNA molecules so that TCRs could be counted quantitatively and reproducibly. Both TCR alpha and TCR beta chains were sequenced from each blood RNA sample. The original methods were these. Samples had a median of 95,638 TCRs, with a range from 23,224 to 690,600. The Decombinator software suite was used to annotate V, J and CDR3 in the TCR reads. For PS versus PT1 abundance plots, all samples were subsampled to the same number of TCRs (28,000). TCRs were defined as expanded if absent before sensitization and observed at least eight times at the 2-week time point. The public reads were quality trimmed at Q25 with fastp and then assembled into clones with MiXCR by TCRdb, keeping productive beta chains. CDR3 protein duplicates are merged, each entry listing the most common genes and DNA. It is TCRdb's table, rather than the study itself, that gives the V and J calls and clone size. Present in this sample are around 380,000 distinct CDR3 sequences, nearly 5% of which were seen just once. The ten largest clones capture about 2.2% of the sample.

The CDR3 has 11 amino acids, counting the end cysteine and phenylalanine. Of the read, only the CDR3 DNA is kept; its 33 bases are in frame from base 1. Trimming takes 6 bases from V and 4 bases from J, and the germline ends sit 6 bases apart. From the germline V gene, CDR1 is MDHEN and CDR2 is SYDVKM. In this sample, this clonotype turned up many times. Its specific antigen is unknown. No base quality values were provided; no much bigger clone lies one nucleotide off. Summary of the overall study and its limitations: Because all patients had alopecia, a presumed autoimmune disease, the immune response of the patients might differ from that of healthy individuals. No change with DPC sensitization was found in the number of TCRs above 1 in 1000 frequency, and no evidence of global repertoire structure alterations was found. Significantly more large CDR3 similarity clusters were formed by expanded TCRs than by pre-sensitization or healthy control sets, consistent with antigen-driven responses. Patch test score correlated positively with the number of PT1 expanded TCRs, reaching significance at thresholds 8, 16 and 32 but not at 4. After repeated subsampling, the strength of the expansion versus patch-test correlation and the threshold at which it became significant changed.

The starting material was whole blood, obtained in connection with sensitization to the hapten diphenylcyclopropenone (DPC). This receptor chain uses TRBV28 and TRBJ1-1, with the identity of the D gene unclear. The clonotype comes from a woman aged 45-65 years with alopecia areata. Some clones in this sample may be carry-over from other donors' samples. The CDR3 in this case is CASSKATEAFF. The sequence in DNA is TGTGCCAGCAGCAAGGCCACTGAAGCTTTCTTT.